A selection of T cell receptor beta chains follows, all from one sample in a study of human versus mouse CDR3 diversity and MHC coevolution. The table came from immunoSEQ multiplex PCR; TCRdb's copy has only in-frame clones and leaves some out. The sample contains around 74,000 clones, just under 95% of which appear only once. The specimen was naive CD4+ T cells from blood. These receptor sequences come from a person aged 30 to 69 in good health. Each CDR3 is given with its conserved first and last residue. Each record gives: clone size, V gene, J gene, CDR3 length, D gene, CDR3 DNA, CDR3 protein. The D gene is left open where the match is weak. Where a row states a size, it is once, few, many or the class of an expanded clone; other rows omit it.

once	TRBV29-1	TRBJ1-5	16	-	TGCAGCGTTGAAGATTATTGCAAACATAGCAATCAGCCCCAGCATTTT	CSVEDYCKHSNQPQHF
once	TRBV7-9	TRBJ2-7	14	TRBD1	TGTGCCAGCAGCTTATCGGACAGGGCCTACGAGCAGTACTTC	CASSLSDRAYEQYF
once	TRBV6-1	TRBJ2-7	12	-	TGTGCCAGCAGTCCTCGTCCTCCCGAGCAGTACTTC	CASSPRPPEQYF
-	TRBV4-2	TRBJ2-1	14	-	TGTGCCAGCAGCCAAGGGTCTAGCGTCGGTGAGCAGTTCTTC	CASSQGSSVGEQFF
-	TRBV6-6	TRBJ1-5	16	TRBD1	TGTGCCAGCAGTTATCTGACAGGGGCGAACAATCAGCCCCAGCATTTT	CASSYLTGANNQPQHF
few	TRBV30	TRBJ2-1	15	TRBD1	TGTGCCTGGAGTGGCCGACAGGGGGCGAGAAATGAGCAGTTCTTC	CAWSGRQGARNEQFF
-	TRBV5-1	TRBJ2-5	14	TRBD1	TGCGCCAGCAGCGGGACAGGGGGTTATGAGACCCAGTACTTC	CASSGTGGYETQYF
-	TRBV30	TRBJ1-1	13	-	TGTGCCTGGAATCCCCAGGCGAACACTGAAGCTTTCTTT	CAWNPQANTEAFF
-	TRBV25-1	TRBJ1-2	14	-	TGTGCCAGCAGTGAATTGGGCCGCAACTATGGCTACACCTTC	CASSELGRNYGYTF
-	TRBV5-4	TRBJ2-3	15	-	TGTGCCAGCAGCCCGCGCTTGTCCGGCACAGATACGCAGTATTTT	CASSPRLSGTDTQYF
-	TRBV28	TRBJ1-5	19	-	TGTGCCAGCAGTCTGGTGGCCTTTCTGGGGGCGGATAGCAATCAGCCCCAGCATTTT	CASSLVAFLGADSNQPQHF
-	TRBV11-2	TRBJ2-1	13	-	TGTGCCAGCAGCTTCCGAGGGTGGCATGAGCAGTTCTTC	CASSFRGWHEQFF
-	TRBV16	TRBJ2-3	13	-	TGTGCCAGCAGCCCTATCAGCACAGATACGCAGTATTTT	CASSPISTDTQYF
-	TRBV15	TRBJ2-7	16	TRBD2	TGTGCCACCAGCAGGGGCATAGCGGGAGCGCTGAAAGAGCAGTACTTC	CATSRGIAGALKEQYF
-	TRBV7-9	TRBJ2-4	16	TRBD1	TGTGCCAGCAGCTCACAGGGGGCGAGGGCCAAAAACATTCAGTACTTC	CASSSQGARAKNIQYF
-	TRBV5-1	TRBJ2-5	14	-	TGCGCCAGCAGCTTGGGAGACAGCCAAGAGACCCAGTACTTC	CASSLGDSQETQYF
-	TRBV11-1	TRBJ1-4	16	-	TGTGCCAGCAGCCATGGACAGTCTGCAACTAATGAAAAACTGTTTTTT	CASSHGQSATNEKLFF
-	TRBV6-1	TRBJ2-1	15	-	TGTGCCAGCAGTGGAGGCGCGGTCTCCTACAATGAGCAGTTCTTC	CASSGGAVSYNEQFF
once	TRBV10-3	TRBJ2-7	21	TRBD2	TGTGCCATCGGGGGACCAGGCGCCACGGGACTAGCGGGAGGAAGCTCCTACGAGCAGTACTTC	CAIGGPGATGLAGGSSYEQYF
-	TRBV9	TRBJ2-1	13	TRBD2	TGTGCCAGCAGCGCCGGGGGGTACAATGAGCAGTTCTTC	CASSAGGYNEQFF
-	TRBV2	TRBJ2-7	13	TRBD1	TGTGCCAGCGGACGGGACAGAGCGTACGAGCAGTACTTC	CASGRDRAYEQYF
-	TRBV19	TRBJ2-3	13	-	TGTGCCACTTTAGCCTCCTTAACAGATACGCAGTATTTT	CATLASLTDTQYF
few	TRBV19	TRBJ1-4	15	TRBD1	TGTGCCAGTAGTATTACAGGGGGAACTAATGAAAAACTGTTTTTT	CASSITGGTNEKLFF
-	TRBV7-2	TRBJ1-1	13	-	TGTGCCAGCAGGTGGACAGTGAACACTGAAGCTTTCTTT	CASRWTVNTEAFF
-	TRBV5-1	TRBJ2-2	16	-	TGCGCCAGCAGCTTATTTTCAGGGGCCGACACCGGGGAGCTGTTTTTT	CASSLFSGADTGELFF
-	TRBV5-8	TRBJ2-5	14	-	TGTGCCAGCAGCTTGTACCTATCCGCGGAAACCCAGTACTTC	CASSLYLSAETQYF
-	TRBV6-1	TRBJ1-6	13	-	TGTGCCAGCAGTGAAGAAACAGGTTCCATCCTCCACTTT	CASSEETGSILHF
-	TRBV5-1	TRBJ1-3	15	-	TGCGCCAGCAGCTTGGCGAGGGTTTCTGGAAACACCATATATTTT	CASSLARVSGNTIYF
-	TRBV18	TRBJ2-7	14	TRBD1	TGTGCCAGCTCAGCCGGGACAGGGGGCTACGAGCAGTACTTC	CASSAGTGGYEQYF
-	TRBV2	TRBJ1-2	12	-	TGTGCCAGCAGAGGGGGGGTCTATGGCTACACCTTC	CASRGGVYGYTF
once	TRBV6-1	TRBJ1-6	15	TRBD1	TGTGCCAGCCCCATAACCGGGACAGGCGATTCACCCCTCCACTTT	CASPITGTGDSPLHF
-	TRBV30	TRBJ2-6	18	TRBD1	TGTGCCTGGAGTAGGGACAGGAGCGGGTTTGGGGGGGCCAACGTCCTGACTTTC	CAWSRDRSGFGGANVLTF
-	TRBV5-1	TRBJ2-7	16	-	TGCGCCAGCAGCACAAGACTAGACCTAAAGGGTTACGAGCAGTACTTC	CASSTRLDLKGYEQYF
few	TRBV19	TRBJ2-2	14	-	TGTGCCAGTAACCTTGTAGGAGGGCCCGGGGAGCTGTTTTTT	CASNLVGGPGELFF
-	TRBV5-1	TRBJ2-5	14	-	TGCGCCAGCAGCCCCCGGGTCTCCGAGGAGACCCAGTACTTC	CASSPRVSEETQYF
-	TRBV5-4	TRBJ1-2	15	TRBD1	TGTGCCAGCAGCTCCCCATCAGGGGGCGACTATGGCTACACCTTC	CASSSPSGGDYGYTF
-	TRBV5-1	TRBJ2-3	15	TRBD1	TGCGCCAGCAGCCCGTTACAGGGGAGCACAGATACGCAGTATTTT	CASSPLQGSTDTQYF
-	TRBV7-9	TRBJ2-7	11	-	TGTGCCAGCAGCTCCCTAGTCGAGCAGTACTTC	CASSSLVEQYF
-	TRBV6-1	TRBJ1-6	14	-	TGTGCCAGCAGTCAGACAGTCTATAATTCACCCCTCCACTTT	CASSQTVYNSPLHF
-	TRBV5-4	TRBJ2-3	16	TRBD2	TGTGCCAGCAGCTTGTTAGGACTAGCGGGCACAGATACGCAGTATTTT	CASSLLGLAGTDTQYF
-	TRBV5-1	TRBJ2-7	15	TRBD1	TGCGCCAGCAGCTTACGGACAGGGGTTTCGGACGAGCAGTACTTC	CASSLRTGVSDEQYF
-	TRBV7-6	TRBJ2-7	13	-	TGTGCCAGCAGCGGCGACAGTATCTACGAGCAGTACTTC	CASSGDSIYEQYF
-	TRBV5-4	TRBJ2-7	16	TRBD2	TGTGCCAGCAGCTCCTTTCTAGCGGGGAGGGCGATGGAGCAGTACTTC	CASSSFLAGRAMEQYF
-	TRBV4-1	TRBJ1-1	12	-	TGCGCCAGCGCTTCCTCCGGGGGTGAAGCTTTCTTT	CASASSGGEAFF
-	TRBV19	TRBJ2-7	15	TRBD2	TGTGCCAGTAGTATGCTAGCGGGAGCTGGGAACGAGCAGTACTTC	CASSMLAGAGNEQYF